This record covers a single T cell receptor (beta chain). Its target is unknown. The data were taken from a study of graft-versus-host responses after intestinal transplantation. General study points: Recipient marrow showed GvH clones, some seen first in ileum or blood. Individuals carrying graft-donor T cell macrochimerism showed high graft-versus-host to host-versus-graft clonal ratios in allografts.

TCRdb keeps only in-frame clones here, not all; method: immunoSEQ multiplex PCR. The sample holds tens of thousands of clones, roughly 92% seen once. The receptor's source is a human donor who received an intestinal transplant. The sample was unstimulated CD4+ T cells sorted from spleen or lymph node cells, taken before intestinal transplant.

The chain's CDR3 is CASSQDSNQPQHF. The CDR3 DNA is TGTGCCAGCTCCCAGGATAGCAATCAGCCCCAGCATTTT. The V gene is TRBV18, the J gene TRBJ1-5; D remains unclear. Trimming took 6 bases from V and 0 from J, leaving 6 bases between them. The CDR3 contains 13 residues. Germline CDR1 is KGHSH and CDR2 is LQKENI.